The rows below give T cell receptor beta chains drawn from one sample of a study of metastatic and nonmetastatic thyroid tumors. With MiXCR, TCRdb reprocessed the PCR reads. The repertoire holds approximately 17,000 clones, with 20% to 30% as singletons. Sequencing was performed on tumor tissue. These receptors came from a female donor with papillary thyroid cancer or a benign thyroid nodule (not recorded which). Some clones in this sample may be carry-over from other donors' samples. CDR3s include the opening cysteine and the closing phenylalanine or tryptophan. D genes are given only for firm matches. Size is omitted from some rows. Given values are once, few, many or a class for expanded clones.

cdr3_aa	cdr3_nt	j_call	clone_size	v_call	d_call
CARSSTGYTGNIKYF	TGTGCCAGAAGTTCCACAGGGTATACAGGAAACATTAAGTACTTC	TRBJ2-4	.	TRBV12-3/TRBV12-4	.
CSAIYQVSGANVLTF	TGCAGTGCTATATACCAGGTCTCTGGGGCCAACGTCCTGACTTTC	TRBJ2-6	.	TRBV20-1	.
CASSLGGSHSYEQYF	TGCGCCAGCAGCTTGGGCGGGAGCCACTCCTACGAGCAGTACTTC	TRBJ2-7	medium-sized	TRBV5-1	TRBD2
CASSLGGAERRRLETQYF	TGTGCCAGCAGCTTAGGAGGGGCGGAGCGGAGAAGGTTGGAGACCCAGTACTTC	TRBJ2-5	few	TRBV11-2	.
CASSRGQGGYGYTF	TGTGCCAGCAGCCGCGGACAGGGAGGATATGGCTACACCTTC	TRBJ1-2	few	TRBV6-2/TRBV6-3	TRBD1
CSARDGEGGPYEQYF	TGCAGTGCTAGAGATGGGGAGGGAGGGCCTTATGAGCAGTACTTC	TRBJ2-7	medium-sized	TRBV20-1	TRBD2
CASTYTSGSTDTQYF	TGTGCCAGCACCTATACTAGCGGTAGCACAGATACGCAGTATTTT	TRBJ2-3	many	TRBV6-2/TRBV6-3	TRBD2
CASSYTGTSNNEQFF	TGTGCCAGCAGTTATACCGGGACTAGCAACAATGAGCAGTTCTTC	TRBJ2-1	many	TRBV6-1	TRBD2
CASSLTSTGGYTF	TGTGCCAGCAGCTTGACGAGTACGGGTGGCTACACCTTC	TRBJ1-2	many	TRBV7-9	.
CSATGARGPLNTGELFF	TGCAGTGCTACAGGGGCGCGGGGGCCCCTTAACACCGGGGAGCTGTTTTTT	TRBJ2-2	many	TRBV20-1	.
CASSVTSTGPGELFF	TGTGCCAGCAGCGTCACATCGACAGGGCCCGGGGAGCTGTTTTTT	TRBJ2-2	.	TRBV7-9	TRBD1